Each of the 18 T cell receptor beta chains below was sequenced from the same sample in a study of blood T cell repertoires in COVID-19. Assay used: immunoSEQ multiplex PCR; TCRdb lists only in-frame clones, some missing. The sample has 130,000 to 150,000 clones; roughly 88% are singletons. Material for sequencing was peripheral blood. These receptors were taken from a man in his 70s with acute or convalescent COVID-19.

The chain combines TRBV27 with TRBJ2-7, with unresolved D. V lost 4 bases to trimming and J lost 9 bases, with 13 bases between them. Germline CDR1 is MNHEY and CDR2 is SMNVEV (reference sequence). The CDR3 consists of 12 residues. The CDR3 DNA reads as TGTGCCAGCAGTTCAGAGCAGGTTTGGCAGTACTTC. Its protein is CASSSEQVWQYF.

The V gene is TRBV6-5, the J gene TRBJ2-7; D possibly corresponds to TRBD1 (7 bases). V gave up 6 bases and J gave up 0 bases, with 12 bases separating them. Germline V lookup: CDR1 MNHEY, CDR2 SVGAGI. This CDR3 has 14 amino acids. CDR3 in amino acids: CASRPGGSSYEQYF. The CDR3 coding sequence is TGTGCCAGCAGACCAGGGGGGAGCTCCTACGAGCAGTACTTC.

The chain uses TRBV4-1 and TRBJ2-1; 11 bases are a match to TRBD1. Germline lookup yields CDR1 MGHRA and CDR2 YSYEKL. V gave up 6 bases and J gave up 9 bases; unmatched junction bases: 10. The CDR3 has 15 residues. The CDR3 loop is CASREGQGVSSEQFF. Here the CDR3 DNA reads TGCGCCAGCAGGGAGGGACAGGGGGTATCCAGTGAGCAGTTCTTC.

This chain uses TRBV19 with TRBJ1-1, with 9 bases identical to TRBD1. The CDR3 contains 14 residues. The V gene end was trimmed by 8 bases and the J gene end by 6 bases; junction bases not matched to a gene: 10. Germline V lookup: CDR1 LNHDA, CDR2 SQIVND (reference sequence). The CDR3 loop reads CASGPGQGSAEAFF. The CDR3 coding sequence is TGTGCCAGTGGGCCGGGACAGGGATCAGCTGAAGCTTTCTTT.

The chain joins TRBV2 to TRBJ2-7, with 7 bases matching TRBD1. The CDR3 is 13 residues long. Germline trimming cut 6 bases from V and 7 bases from J; bases unmatched to any gene: 9. Per the germline V gene, CDR1 is SNHLY and CDR2 is FYNNEI. CDR3 loop: CASRGTAELEQYF. For the CDR3, the DNA is TGTGCCAGCAGGGGGACAGCGGAATTGGAGCAGTACTTC.

This clone was seen just once. The chain couples TRBV28 to TRBJ1-3; D uncertain. Germline CDR1 and CDR2: MDHEN and SYDVKM. This CDR3 is 15 amino acids long. The V end lost 1 base, the J end lost 3 bases, and 10 bases lay between the germline ends. CDR3 amino acids: CASSLSRTGGNTIYF. Here the CDR3 DNA reads TGTGCCAGCAGTTTATCCCGGACTGGTGGAAACACCATATATTTT.

The rearrangement joins TRBV19 to TRBJ2-7; D is ambiguous. The CDR3 loop spans 15 amino acids. Looked up from germline, CDR1 is LNHDA and CDR2 is SQIVND (reference sequence). Trimming shortened V by 3 bases and J by 3 bases, and 15 bases separated the two germline ends. The CDR3 loop is CASSITVSHNYEQYF. Written as DNA, the CDR3 is TGTGCCAGTAGTATCACAGTTTCGCATAACTACGAGCAGTACTTC.

This sequence joins TRBV19 and TRBJ2-2; 9 bases map to TRBD1. The junction had 6 bases not matched to a gene; V was cut back by 10 bases and J by 3 bases. This CDR3 spans 14 amino acids. Germline V CDR1 and CDR2: LNHDA, SQIVND (reference sequence). CDR3 residues: CATADRGDTGELFF. The CDR3 bases are TGTGCCACCGCGGACAGGGGTGACACCGGGGAGCTGTTTTTT.

V gene TRBV5-1 combines with J gene TRBJ2-1; 10 bases line up with TRBD2. The CDR3 covers 17 residues. The J segment lost 7 bases and the V segment lost 4 bases, leaving 14 bases of the junction unmatched. Germline V lookup: CDR1 SGHRS, CDR2 YFSETQ. CDR3 in amino acids: CASSPGVAGGPMNEQFF. The DNA for the CDR3 is TGCGCCAGCAGCCCCGGGGTAGCGGGGGGCCCGATGAATGAGCAGTTCTTC.

The chain couples TRBV5-1 to TRBJ2-7, with 13 bases fitting TRBD2. This CDR3 has 16 amino acids. Unmatched junction bases numbered 2, after V lost 0 bases and J lost 2 bases. Per germline, CDR1 SGHRS and CDR2 YFSETQ. The CDR3 nucleotides read TGCGCCAGCAGCTTGGGGACTAGCGGGGGAGCCTACGAGCAGTACTTC. Translating it yields CASSLGTSGGAYEQYF.

Only one count was recorded for this clone. The chain combines TRBV3-1 (or the pseudogene TRBV3-2) with TRBJ1-6, with 8 positions matching TRBD1. The length of the CDR3 is 15 residues. V shed 7 bases, J shed 6 bases, and the junction held 8 bases outside the gene matches. The germline CDR1 and CDR2 sequences are LGHDT and YNNKEL (reference sequence). DNA of the CDR3: TGTGCCAGCACCAGGGGACAGGTCTTTAATTCACCCCTCCACTTT. Protein: CASTRGQVFNSPLHF.

The J gene is TRBJ1-5, the V gene TRBV7-2; TRBD1 matches at 8 bases. Losses at the gene ends were 0 bases for V and 8 bases for J; bases not matched to a gene: 6. CDR1 and CDR2 from the germline V gene are SGHTA and FQGNSA. The CDR3 loop spans 15 amino acids. The CDR3 sequence is CASSLAQGALEPQHF. CDR3 bases: TGTGCCAGCAGCTTAGCGCAGGGGGCTCTTGAGCCCCAGCATTTT.

Only a few counts were recorded for this clone. The V call is TRBV5-1, the J call TRBJ1-1, with D unclear. The V and J ends lost 2 bases and 2 bases respectively, with 10 bases between them. The germline gives CDR1 SGHRS, CDR2 YFSETQ. This CDR3 is built from 14 residues. DNA of the CDR3: TGCGCCAGCAGCTTTAACAGTTTAAACACTGAAGCTTTCTTT. Its translation is CASSFNSLNTEAFF. Supplemented by reference TRBV5-1 and TRBJ1-1, the full variable domain reads KAGVTQTPRYLIKTRGQQVTLSCSPISGHRSVSWYQQTPGQGLQFLFEYFSETQRNKGNFPGRFSGRQFSNSRSEMNVSTLELGDSALYLCASSFNSLNTEAFFGQGTRLTVV.

The chain carries TRBV25-1 and TRBJ2-3; 11 nucleotides agree with TRBD2. This CDR3 contains 16 residues. In germline, CDR1 is MGHDK, CDR2 SYGVNS. With V trimmed by 3 bases and J by 7 bases, 9 bases remained unmatched. The CDR3 DNA sequence: TGTGCCAGCAGTGACCCCCTAGCGGGGGGATCAAATACGCAGTATTTT. Protein product: CASSDPLAGGSNTQYF. The entire variable domain, with the rest obtained from reference TRBV25-1 and TRBJ2-3, is as follows: EADIYQTPRYLVIGTGKKITLECSQTMGHDKMYWYQQDPGMELHLIHYSYGVNSTEKGDLSSESTVSRIRTEHFPLTLESARPSHTSQYLCASSDPLAGGSNTQYFGPGTRLTVL.

A few counts support this clone. The chain uses TRBV7-2 and TRBJ1-1; 9 bases match TRBD1. The CDR3 is 17 residues long. Trimming took 5 bases from V and 3 from J; bases not matched to a gene: 13. Germline V lookup: CDR1 SGHTA, CDR2 FQGNSA. CDR3 in DNA: TGTGCCAGCAGCCCCAAAGCACAGGGGGCAGTTGACACTGAAGCTTTCTTT. It yields the protein CASSPKAQGAVDTEAFF.

This clone was recorded once. The chain carries TRBV30 and TRBJ1-4; possible D gene TRBD1, 5 bases. The CDR3 totals 15 residues. V was shortened by 5 bases and J by 0 bases, with 13 bases between the two germline ends. CDR1 and CDR2 (germline): GTSNPN, SVGIG (reference sequence). The CDR3 loop is CAWDRAGPTNEKLFF. CDR3 coding DNA: TGTGCCTGGGATCGAGCAGGGCCAACTAATGAAAAACTGTTTTTT.

This chain links TRBV12-3 or TRBV12-4 with TRBJ1-2; the D gene is possibly TRBD1 (5 bases). Trimming removed 5 bases from V and 8 bases from J, with 12 bases in between. CDR3 length: 12 amino acids. The CDR3 DNA follows: TGTGCCAGCAGTCATCAGGGTCTCGGCTACACCTTC. Its protein is CASSHQGLGYTF.

This rearrangement joins TRBV19 to TRBJ1-1, with 10 bases matching TRBD1. CDR1 and CDR2 (germline): LNHDA, SQIVND (reference sequence). The CDR3 runs 17 residues. Unmatched junction bases numbered 12, after V lost 6 bases and J lost 2 bases. This CDR3 reads CASRESGTGAFNTEAFF. The DNA for the CDR3 is TGTGCCAGTAGGGAGTCCGGGACAGGGGCGTTTAACACTGAAGCTTTCTTT.